This TCR beta chain was found in a study of CD8 T cells in ankylosing spondylitis. Findings and limits, study-wide: Clones linked to disease were reported to show significant enrichment in matched ankylosing spondylitis synovial fluid. Certain motif variants had earlier appeared in reactive arthritis synovial fluid and blood.

Generation of TCR beta libraries employed quantitative 5'-RACE incorporating molecular barcodes. One entry per CDR3 protein, called by TCRdb with MiXCR from the 5' RACE reads. The sample records more than 150,000 distinct CDR3 sequences, 15% to 20% being singletons. This clonotype showed up many times. The antigen remains unidentified. The CDR3 covers 13 residues. Deletions cut 0 bases from V and 2 bases from J, with 5 bases between. Looked up from germline, CDR1 is MNHNY and CDR2 is SVGAGI (reference sequence). The origin of this receptor is a male donor under 30 with ankylosing spondylitis or in good health (not recorded which). Input material: blood, either unsorted or a sorted T cell fraction (not recorded which). This chain connects TRBV6-6 to TRBJ2-7; the D is unclear. The CDR3 DNA reads as TGTGCCAGCAGTTACTCTAAGGCCTACGAGCAGTACGTC. Encoded protein: CASSYSKAYEQYV.